This TCR beta chain is from a study of metastatic and nonmetastatic thyroid tumors. Study summary: The authors compared repertoires across blood and tumor or nodule tissue from malignant and benign thyroid patients.

Per the authors' pipeline: A distant-metastasis classifier for papillary thyroid cancer was built using CDR3 differences across clinicopathological groups. TCRdb re-called clones via MiXCR from the PCR reads. The V and J calls were not made by the authors but by TCRdb's processing. This table has 30,000 to 45,000 clones, 19% appearing once. At least ten counts were recorded for this clone. The antigen is undetermined. The germline V gene has CDR1 SNHLY and CDR2 FYNNEI. V was trimmed by 8 bases and J by 3 bases, leaving 14 bases between them. The CDR3 covers 13 residues. Study results and caveats: The reported finding was significantly higher TCR beta diversity in malignant thyroid tumors relative to benign nodules, in blood and tumor.

Each patient came to thyroid surgery without any prior treatment (of any kind). The V call is TRBV2, the J call TRBJ2-7; the D is unclear. The clonotype was recovered from a female donor with papillary thyroid cancer or a benign thyroid nodule (not recorded which). Some clones in this sample may be carry-over from other donors' samples. Sequencing was carried out using blood. The CDR3 region is CASGLETGYEQYF. The CDR3 coding sequence is TGTGCCAGCGGCCTAGAGACTGGCTACGAGCAGTACTTC. Full variable domain (remainder filled in from reference TRBV2 and TRBJ2-7): EPEVTQTPSHQVTQMGQEVILRCVPISNHLYFYWYRQILGQKVEFLVSFYNNEISEKSEIFDDQFSVERPDGSNFTLKIRSTKLEDSAMYFCASGLETGYEQYFGPGTRLTVT.